This T cell receptor (beta chain) was found in a study of T cell responses to AZD1222 COVID-19 vaccine. General study points: Donors, mostly white British, included more females; clonal diversity was possibly underestimated.

With V trimmed by 3 bases and J by 6 bases, 5 bases remained unmatched. Per the germline V gene, CDR1 is MDHEN and CDR2 is SYDVKM. This CDR3 region has 15 residues. Comment on this clone: Its antigen is not identified.

Data came from immunoSEQ multiplex PCR; TCRdb stores just in-frame clones and leaves some out. The sample lists some 47,000 clones, about nine tenths occurring once. This TCR came from an adult who received the AZD1222 COVID-19 vaccine. The sample was peripheral blood, taken 28 days after the second AZD1222 dose. V gene TRBV28 combines with J gene TRBJ2-2; 9 bases are shared with TRBD2. The CDR3 DNA follows: TGTGCCAGCAGTTTCGGCGGGAGGGCCGCCGGGGAGCTGTTTTTT. Translation gives CASSFGGRAAGELFF.